The following is a T cell receptor (beta chain) sequence with its context. This same CDR3 is encoded by further DNA sequences in the sample. This sample stems from a study of shared clonotypes between healthy human individuals. V shed 3 bases and J 4 bases; nucleotides not matched to a gene: 3. Per the germline V gene, CDR1 is GTSNPN and CDR2 is SVGIG (reference sequence). This CDR3 is built from 14 residues. Clones were sequenced by immunoSEQ multiplex PCR, and TCRdb holds only the in-frame ones, with some missing. The sample includes some 1,100,000 clones, about 84% of them seen just once. Sequencing input: memory CD4+ T cells from PBMCs. Subset reported: CD45RA-negative fraction. The chain joins TRBV30 to TRBJ2-1; 10 bases map to TRBD2. The receptor's source is a man between 18 and 35 years old in good health. Some clones in this sample may be carry-over from other donors' samples. The CDR3 is CAWRPSGSYNEQFF. DNA of the CDR3: TGTGCCTGGAGACCTAGCGGGAGTTACAATGAGCAGTTCTTC.